The 11 T cell receptor beta chains presented below share a single source sample, sequenced in a study of T-cell reconstitution after alpha-beta-depleted transplantation in children. The authors prepared the TCRbeta library with unique molecular identifiers. In TCRdb, the PCR reads were re-called with MiXCR into one record per CDR3 protein. This table has just under 550,000 distinct CDR3 sequences, approximately 20% appearing once. Sequenced material: PBMCs from the stem cell graft donor, taken from the stem cell graft. The receptors shown here come from a human donor who donated a stem cell graft to a child with acute lymphoblastic leukemia.

This clonotype was observed a handful of times. V usage is TRBV7-9 and J usage is TRBJ1-4; no definite D call. Between the trimmed V and J ends, which lost 1 base and 4 bases, there was a span of 10 bases. Germline CDR1 reads SEHNR; CDR2 reads FQNEAQ (reference sequence). The CDR3 is 15 amino acids. The CDR3 spells CASSLVLDYNEKLFF. The CDR3 DNA follows: TGTGCCAGCAGCTTAGTCCTAGACTATAATGAAAAACTGTTTTTT.

The CDR3 spells CASSDWTPNYGYTF. Here the CDR3 DNA reads TGTGCCAGCAGTGACTGGACACCTAACTATGGCTACACCTTC. V gene TRBV6-1 combines with J gene TRBJ1-2, with a tentative D call TRBD1 (5 bases). CDR1 MNHNS and CDR2 SASEGT come from the germline V gene. Trimming took off 3 bases at V and 0 bases at J, with 8 bases between the two ends. The CDR3 extends over 14 amino acids.

This clonotype was observed a few times. The chain joins TRBV7-9 to TRBJ2-2; tentatively, D is TRBD2 (5 bases). V lost 2 bases to trimming and J lost 5 bases, with 12 bases between them. The CDR3 runs to 15 residues. Germline loops: CDR1 SEHNR, CDR2 FQNEAQ (reference sequence). The CDR3 region is CASSLQTGNTGELFF. Here the CDR3 DNA reads TGTGCCAGCAGCTTACAAACGGGAAATACCGGGGAGCTGTTTTTT.

The V and J genes are TRBV30 and TRBJ2-2; perhaps TRBD1 as D (6 bases). The germline gives CDR1 GTSNPN, CDR2 SVGIG (reference sequence). The CDR3 sequence is 13 residues long. Trimming shortened V by 6 bases and J by 1 base, and 9 bases separated the two germline ends. The CDR3 spells CACRDKNTGELFF. CDR3 in DNA: TGTGCCTGCCGGGACAAGAACACCGGGGAGCTGTTTTTT.

DNA of the CDR3: TGTGCCAGCAGCTTAACGGTTAACTACCGGGAGTATTTT. Amino acid sequence: CASSLTVNYREYF. The chain combines TRBV5-5 with TRBJ2-3, with no clear D. V lost 2 bases and J 13 bases, leaving 17 bases between the germline ends. Germline loops: CDR1 SGHKS, CDR2 YYEKEE (reference sequence). CDR3 length: 13 amino acids.

The chain joins TRBV12-3 or TRBV12-4 to TRBJ2-7, with TRBD1 matching 10 bases. This CDR3 comprises 15 residues. Germline trimming cut 2 bases from V and 1 base from J; bases unmatched to any gene: 2. The CDR3 here is CASSLRQGASYEQYF. The CDR3 DNA reads TGTGCCAGCAGTTTAAGACAGGGGGCTTCCTACGAGCAGTACTTC.

This chain joins TRBV20-1 and TRBJ2-7, with D maybe TRBD1 (6 bases). Deletions cut 3 bases from V and 3 bases from J, with 15 bases between. Per germline, CDR1 DFQATT and CDR2 SNEGSKA (reference sequence). The CDR3 loop spans 14 amino acids. DNA for the CDR3: TGCAGTGCTAGCAGCCAGGGGAACGACTACGAGCAGTACTTC. It is translated as CSASSQGNDYEQYF.

The table lists this clonotype with a count of one. The J gene is TRBJ2-7, the V gene TRBV4-2, with 12 positions matching TRBD2. This CDR3 spans 17 amino acids. The germline V gene encodes CDR1 LGHNA and CDR2 YNFKEQ. The ends lost 3 bases at V and 5 bases at J; junction bases unmatched: 11. The CDR3 DNA sequence: TGTGCCAGCAGCCAGCGCCTAGCGGGAGGGCCCAAGCACGAGCAGTACTTC. This translates into CASSQRLAGGPKHEQYF.

The chain is built from TRBV29-1 and TRBJ2-7, with D maybe TRBD1 (6 bases). This CDR3 spans 13 amino acids. Germline CDR1 is SQVTM and CDR2 is ANQGSEA. Trimming took 0 bases from V and 5 from J, leaving 11 bases between them. The CDR3 DNA follows: TGCAGCGTTGAAGATGTCAGGGGCGACGAGCAGTACTTC. Its translation: CSVEDVRGDEQYF.

This clonotype was seen only a few times. The chain uses TRBV9 and TRBJ2-7; D might be TRBD1 or TRBD2, each matching 6 bases. V dropped 2 bases and J dropped 5 bases, with 14 bases sitting between them. This CDR3 has 14 amino acids. Germline-derived CDR1 and CDR2 are SGDLS and YYNGEE. The CDR3 DNA reads as TGTGCCAGCAGCGTGGGTTCGGGGGCGGACGAGCAGTACTTC. It is translated as CASSVGSGADEQYF.

The J gene is TRBJ2-7, the V gene TRBV3-1, with a possible D match to TRBD2 (5 bases). V was pared by 0 bases and J by 3 bases, with 12 bases between. CDR1 and CDR2 from the germline V gene are LGHDT and YNNKEL (reference sequence). This CDR3 has 15 amino acids. The CDR3 loop is CASSQDPAAYYEQYF. The DNA of the CDR3 is TGTGCCAGCAGCCAAGATCCAGCGGCTTACTACGAGCAGTACTTC.